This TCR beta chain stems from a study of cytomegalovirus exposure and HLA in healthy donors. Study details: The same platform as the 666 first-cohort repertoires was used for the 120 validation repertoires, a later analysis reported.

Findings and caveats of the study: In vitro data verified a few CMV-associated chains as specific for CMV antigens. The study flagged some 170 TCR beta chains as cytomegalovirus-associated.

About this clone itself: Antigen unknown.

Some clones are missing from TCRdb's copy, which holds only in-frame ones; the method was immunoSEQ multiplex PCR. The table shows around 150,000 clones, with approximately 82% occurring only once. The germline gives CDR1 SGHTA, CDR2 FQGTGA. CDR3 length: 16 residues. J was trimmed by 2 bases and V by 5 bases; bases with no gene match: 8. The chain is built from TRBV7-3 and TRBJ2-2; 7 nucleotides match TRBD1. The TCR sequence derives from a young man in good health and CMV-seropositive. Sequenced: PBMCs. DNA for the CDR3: TGTGCCAGCAGCCGCTTAGACAGGGTTAACACCGGGGAGCTGTTTTTT. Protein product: CASSRLDRVNTGELFF.